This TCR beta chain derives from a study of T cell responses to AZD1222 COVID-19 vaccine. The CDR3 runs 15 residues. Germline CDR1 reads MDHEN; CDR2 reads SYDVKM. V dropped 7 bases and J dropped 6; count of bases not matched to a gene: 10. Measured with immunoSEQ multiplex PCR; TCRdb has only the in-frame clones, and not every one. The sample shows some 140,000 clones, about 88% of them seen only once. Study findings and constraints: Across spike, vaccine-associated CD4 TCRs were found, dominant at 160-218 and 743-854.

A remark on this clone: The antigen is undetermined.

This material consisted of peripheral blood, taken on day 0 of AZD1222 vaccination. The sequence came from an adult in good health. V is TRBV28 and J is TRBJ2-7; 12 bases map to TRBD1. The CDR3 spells CASTSPGQGAFEQYF. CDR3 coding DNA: TGTGCCAGCACCTCGCCGGGACAGGGGGCTTTCGAGCAGTACTTC.